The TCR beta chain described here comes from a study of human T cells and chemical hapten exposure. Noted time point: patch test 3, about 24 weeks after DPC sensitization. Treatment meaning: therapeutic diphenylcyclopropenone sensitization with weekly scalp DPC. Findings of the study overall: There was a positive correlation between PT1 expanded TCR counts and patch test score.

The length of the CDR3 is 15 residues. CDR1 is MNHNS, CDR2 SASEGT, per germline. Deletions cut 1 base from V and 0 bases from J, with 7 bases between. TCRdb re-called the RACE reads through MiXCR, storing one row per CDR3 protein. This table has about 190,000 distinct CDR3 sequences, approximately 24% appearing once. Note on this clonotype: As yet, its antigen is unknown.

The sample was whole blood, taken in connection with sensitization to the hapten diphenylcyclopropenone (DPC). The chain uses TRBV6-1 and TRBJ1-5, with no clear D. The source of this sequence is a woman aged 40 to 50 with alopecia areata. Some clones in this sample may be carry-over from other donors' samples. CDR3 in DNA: TGTGCCAGCAGTGAAGGGAGGTATAGCAATCAGCCCCAGCATTTT. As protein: CASSEGRYSNQPQHF.